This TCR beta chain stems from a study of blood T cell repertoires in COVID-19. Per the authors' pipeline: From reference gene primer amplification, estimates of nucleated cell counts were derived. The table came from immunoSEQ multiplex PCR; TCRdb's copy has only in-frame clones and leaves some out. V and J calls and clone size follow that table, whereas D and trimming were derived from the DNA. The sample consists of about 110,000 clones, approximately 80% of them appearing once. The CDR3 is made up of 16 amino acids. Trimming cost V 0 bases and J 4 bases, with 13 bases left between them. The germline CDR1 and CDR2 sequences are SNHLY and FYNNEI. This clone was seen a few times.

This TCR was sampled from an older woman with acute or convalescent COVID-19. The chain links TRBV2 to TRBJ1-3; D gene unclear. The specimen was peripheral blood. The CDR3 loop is CASSEARPVGGNTIYF. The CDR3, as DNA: TGTGCCAGCAGTGAAGCGCGGCCAGTAGGCGGAAACACCATATATTTT.